Listed below are T cell receptor beta chains from one sample, sequenced in a study of cytomegalovirus exposure and HLA in healthy donors. Clones were sequenced by immunoSEQ multiplex PCR, and TCRdb holds only the in-frame ones, with some missing. The repertoire includes 70,000 to 95,000 clones, over 70% of them detected once, and under 1.2% sits in the top ten. Sequenced: PBMCs. The receptor source for this set is a male donor in good health and CMV-seronegative. CDR3s include the opening cysteine and the closing phenylalanine or tryptophan. The order of the fields is J gene, D gene, V gene, clone size, CDR3 protein, CDR3 DNA. A D gene is named only where the DNA matches it firmly. The size field is filled for only some rows; it gives once, few, many or a size class.

>TRBJ1-1|-|TRBV29-1|-
CSVAKAGYTEAFF
TGCAGCGTTGCTAAGGCCGGGTACACTGAAGCTTTCTTT
>TRBJ1-1|-|TRBV7-9|-
CASSLNRVEAFF
TGTGCCAGCAGCCTAAACAGGGTTGAAGCTTTCTTT
>TRBJ1-1|-|TRBV6-1|-
CASSGLLNTEAFF
TGTGCCAGCAGTGGACTGCTGAACACTGAAGCTTTCTTT
>TRBJ1-1|TRBD1|TRBV4-1|few
CASSSRTGTMNTEAFF
TGCGCCAGCAGCTCGCGGACAGGGACTATGAACACTGAAGCTTTCTTT
>TRBJ2-2|-|TRBV5-6|-
CASSLGARSGRTGELFF
TGTGCCAGCAGCTTGGGAGCCAGGTCAGGGCGGACCGGGGAGCTGTTTTTT
>TRBJ1-4|-|TRBV4-3|-
CASSQVQGLSNEKLFF
TGCGCCAGCAGCCAAGTGCAGGGGCTATCTAATGAAAAACTGTTTTTT
>TRBJ1-1|-|TRBV9|-
CASSVAPGENTEAFF
TGTGCCAGCAGCGTGGCCCCGGGGGAAAACACTGAAGCTTTCTTT
>TRBJ1-2|TRBD1|TRBV11-2|-
CASSLDSVYVDRGQNYGYTF
TGTGCCAGCAGCTTAGACTCGGTTTATGTGGACAGGGGCCAGAACTATGGCTACACCTTC
>TRBJ1-5|-|TRBV2|-
CASSRDPRDTNQPQHF
TGTGCCAGCAGCCGAGATCCCCGGGACACAAATCAGCCCCAGCATTTT
>TRBJ1-3|TRBD1|TRBV27|-
CASSRDRGTGNTIYF
TGTGCCAGCAGCCGTGACAGGGGCACTGGAAACACCATATATTTT
>TRBJ2-7|TRBD1|TRBV2|-
CASRRGDRVNSYEQYF
TGTGCCAGCCGACGTGGCGACAGGGTTAATTCCTACGAGCAGTACTTC
>TRBJ1-4|-|TRBV4-1|few
CASSLRVGTETSNEKLFF
TGCGCCAGCAGCCTCAGGGTGGGCACCGAAACAAGTAATGAAAAACTGTTTTTT
>TRBJ2-7|TRBD1|TRBV5-4|-
CASSAPDRAYEQYF
TGTGCCAGCAGCGCCCCCGACAGGGCCTACGAGCAGTACTTC